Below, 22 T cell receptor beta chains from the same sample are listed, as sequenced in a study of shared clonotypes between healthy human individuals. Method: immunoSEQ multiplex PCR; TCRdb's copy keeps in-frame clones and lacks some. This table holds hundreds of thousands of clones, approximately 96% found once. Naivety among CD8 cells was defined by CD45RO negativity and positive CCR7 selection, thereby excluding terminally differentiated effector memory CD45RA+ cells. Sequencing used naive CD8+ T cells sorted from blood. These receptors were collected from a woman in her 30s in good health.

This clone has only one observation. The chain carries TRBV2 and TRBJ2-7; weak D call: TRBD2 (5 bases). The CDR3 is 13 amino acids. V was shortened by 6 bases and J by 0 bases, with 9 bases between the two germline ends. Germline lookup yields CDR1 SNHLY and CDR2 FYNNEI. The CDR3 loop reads CASRNRDSYEQYF. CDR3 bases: TGTGCCAGCAGGAACCGGGACTCCTACGAGCAGTACTTC.

CDR3 bases: TGTGCCATCAGTGAGCTTAATGTCGAGACCCAGTACTTC. This encodes CAISELNVETQYF. This chain joins TRBV10-3 and TRBJ2-5; D not resolved. The length of the CDR3 is 13 residues. The germline V gene has CDR1 ENHRY and CDR2 SYGVKD. V shed 2 bases and J shed 5 bases, with 9 bases lying between them.

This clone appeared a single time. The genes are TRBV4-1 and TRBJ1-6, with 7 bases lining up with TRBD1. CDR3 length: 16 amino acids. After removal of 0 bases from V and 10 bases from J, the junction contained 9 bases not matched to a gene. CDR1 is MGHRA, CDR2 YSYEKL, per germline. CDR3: CASSQEMRQGGSPLHF. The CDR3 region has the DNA TGCGCCAGCAGCCAAGAGATGAGACAGGGAGGGTCACCCCTCCACTTT.

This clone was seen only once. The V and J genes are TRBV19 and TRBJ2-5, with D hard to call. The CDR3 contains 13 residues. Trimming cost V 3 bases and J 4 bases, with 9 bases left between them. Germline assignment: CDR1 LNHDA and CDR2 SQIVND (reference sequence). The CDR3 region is CASSILWGETQYF. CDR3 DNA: TGTGCCAGTAGTATTTTGTGGGGAGAGACCCAGTACTTC.

The CDR3 nucleotides are TGTGCCACCGCCCCGGGGAGGGCCGTAAGAGGCTACACCTTC. It is translated as CATAPGRAVRGYTF. The chain carries TRBV27 and TRBJ1-2, with D unresolved. V lost 10 bases and J lost 8, with 23 bases in between. The length of the CDR3 is 14 residues. Germline assignment: CDR1 MNHEY and CDR2 SMNVEV (reference sequence).

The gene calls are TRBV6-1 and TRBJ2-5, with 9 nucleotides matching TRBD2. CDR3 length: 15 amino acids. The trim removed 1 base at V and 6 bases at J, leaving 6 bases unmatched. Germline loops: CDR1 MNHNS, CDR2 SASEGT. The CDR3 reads CASSEDGAGGQTQYF. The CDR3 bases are TGTGCCAGCAGTGAAGACGGAGCGGGAGGACAGACCCAGTACTTC.

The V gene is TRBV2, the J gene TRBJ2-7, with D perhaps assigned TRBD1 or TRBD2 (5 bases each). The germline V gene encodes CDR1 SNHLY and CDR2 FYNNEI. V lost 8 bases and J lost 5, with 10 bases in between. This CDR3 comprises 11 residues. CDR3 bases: TGTGCCAGCGGGGAGACAGACGAGCAGTACTTC. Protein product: CASGETDEQYF.

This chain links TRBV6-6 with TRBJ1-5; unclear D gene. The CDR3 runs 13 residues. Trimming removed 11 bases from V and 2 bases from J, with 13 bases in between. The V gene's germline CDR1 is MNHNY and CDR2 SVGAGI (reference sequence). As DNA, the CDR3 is TGTGCCGCTGCTGGTCGAGGCAATCAGCCCCAGCATTTT. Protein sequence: CAAAGRGNQPQHF.

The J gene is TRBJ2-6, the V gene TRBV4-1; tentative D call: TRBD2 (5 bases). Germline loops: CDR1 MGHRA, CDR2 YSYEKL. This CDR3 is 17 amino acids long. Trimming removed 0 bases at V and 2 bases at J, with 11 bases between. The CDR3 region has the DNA TGCGCCAGCAGCCAAGACGGGATCGCCGCTGGGGCCAACGTCCTGACTTTC. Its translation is CASSQDGIAAGANVLTF.

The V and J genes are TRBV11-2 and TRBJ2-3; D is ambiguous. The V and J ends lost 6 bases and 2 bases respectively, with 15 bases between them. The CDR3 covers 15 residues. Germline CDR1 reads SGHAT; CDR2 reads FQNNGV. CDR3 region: CASSWEPSHTDTQYF. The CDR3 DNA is TGTGCCAGCAGTTGGGAACCCTCCCACACAGATACGCAGTATTTT.

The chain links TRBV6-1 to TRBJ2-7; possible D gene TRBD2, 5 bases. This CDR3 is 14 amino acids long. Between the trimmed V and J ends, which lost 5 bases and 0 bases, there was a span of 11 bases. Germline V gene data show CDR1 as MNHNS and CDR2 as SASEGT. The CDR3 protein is CASSLASISYEQYF. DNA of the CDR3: TGTGCCAGCAGTCTAGCATCCATCTCCTACGAGCAGTACTTC.

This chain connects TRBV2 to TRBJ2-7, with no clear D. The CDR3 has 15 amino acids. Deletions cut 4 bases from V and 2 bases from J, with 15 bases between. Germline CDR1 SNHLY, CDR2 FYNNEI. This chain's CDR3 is CASSVSLRATYEQYF. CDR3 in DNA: TGTGCCAGCAGTGTGAGTCTCCGGGCTACCTACGAGCAGTACTTC.

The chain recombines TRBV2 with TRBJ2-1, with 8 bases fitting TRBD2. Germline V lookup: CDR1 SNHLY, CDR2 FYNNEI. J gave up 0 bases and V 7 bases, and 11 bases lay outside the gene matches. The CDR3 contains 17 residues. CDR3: CASIPGLALSSYNEQFF. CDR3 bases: TGTGCCAGCATCCCAGGACTAGCCCTGAGCTCCTACAATGAGCAGTTCTTC.

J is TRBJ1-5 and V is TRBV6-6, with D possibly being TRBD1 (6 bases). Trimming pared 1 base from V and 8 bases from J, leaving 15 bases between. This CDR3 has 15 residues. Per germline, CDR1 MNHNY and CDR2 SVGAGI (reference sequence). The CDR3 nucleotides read TGTGCCAGCAGTTACTTATTCCGGGACAACAAGCCCCAGCATTTT. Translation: CASSYLFRDNKPQHF.

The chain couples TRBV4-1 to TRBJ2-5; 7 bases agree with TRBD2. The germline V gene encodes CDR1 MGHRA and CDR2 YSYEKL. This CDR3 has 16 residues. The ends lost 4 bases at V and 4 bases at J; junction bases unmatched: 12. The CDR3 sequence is CASSPAGEGGGETQYF. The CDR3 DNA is TGCGCCAGCAGCCCCGCGGGGGAGGGCGGGGGAGAGACCCAGTACTTC.

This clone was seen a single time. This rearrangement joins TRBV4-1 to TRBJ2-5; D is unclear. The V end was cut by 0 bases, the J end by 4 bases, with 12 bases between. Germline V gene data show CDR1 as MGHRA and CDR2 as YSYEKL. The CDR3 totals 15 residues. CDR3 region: CASSQDLGWGETQYF. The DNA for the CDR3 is TGCGCCAGCAGCCAAGATCTGGGTTGGGGAGAGACCCAGTACTTC.

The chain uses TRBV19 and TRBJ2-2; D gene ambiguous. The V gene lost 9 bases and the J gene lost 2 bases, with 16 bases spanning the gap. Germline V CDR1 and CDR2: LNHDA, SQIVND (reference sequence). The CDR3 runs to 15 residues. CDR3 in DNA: TGTGCCAGCAGCCCCAGCCAACTAAACACCGGGGAGCTGTTTTTT. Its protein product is CASSPSQLNTGELFF.

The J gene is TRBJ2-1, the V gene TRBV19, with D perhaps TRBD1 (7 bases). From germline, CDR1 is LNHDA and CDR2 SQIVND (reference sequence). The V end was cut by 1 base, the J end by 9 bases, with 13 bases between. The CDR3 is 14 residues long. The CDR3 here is CASSIVGGGGEQFF. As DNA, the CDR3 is TGTGCCAGTAGTATAGTCGGAGGGGGCGGTGAGCAGTTCTTC.

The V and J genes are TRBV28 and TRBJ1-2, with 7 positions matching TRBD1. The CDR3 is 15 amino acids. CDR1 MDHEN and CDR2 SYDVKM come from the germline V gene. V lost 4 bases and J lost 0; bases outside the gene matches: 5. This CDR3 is CASSSWTGPNYGYTF. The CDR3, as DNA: TGTGCCAGCAGTTCCTGGACAGGCCCTAACTATGGCTACACCTTC.

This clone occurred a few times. The CDR3 here is CASSFGGNQPQHF. The CDR3 nucleotides read TGTGCCAGCAGCTTTGGGGGGAATCAGCCCCAGCATTTT. The chain couples TRBV13 to TRBJ1-5, with D possibly matching TRBD1 (5 bases). CDR3 length: 13 residues. Germline V CDR1 and CDR2: PRHDT, FYEKMQ (reference sequence). Trimming left V 3 bases short and J 4 bases short, with 7 bases between.

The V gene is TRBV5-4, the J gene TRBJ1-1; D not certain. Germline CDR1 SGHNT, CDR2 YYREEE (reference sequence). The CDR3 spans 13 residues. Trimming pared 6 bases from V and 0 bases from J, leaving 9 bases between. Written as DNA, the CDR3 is TGTGCCAGCATGTTCTCAGTGAACACTGAAGCTTTCTTT. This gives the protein CASMFSVNTEAFF.

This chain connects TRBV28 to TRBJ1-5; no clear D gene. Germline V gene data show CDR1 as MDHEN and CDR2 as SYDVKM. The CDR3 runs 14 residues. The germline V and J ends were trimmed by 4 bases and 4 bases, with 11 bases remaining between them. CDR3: CASSSPRRNQPQHF. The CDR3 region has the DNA TGTGCCAGCAGTTCCCCCCGAAGGAATCAGCCCCAGCATTTT.